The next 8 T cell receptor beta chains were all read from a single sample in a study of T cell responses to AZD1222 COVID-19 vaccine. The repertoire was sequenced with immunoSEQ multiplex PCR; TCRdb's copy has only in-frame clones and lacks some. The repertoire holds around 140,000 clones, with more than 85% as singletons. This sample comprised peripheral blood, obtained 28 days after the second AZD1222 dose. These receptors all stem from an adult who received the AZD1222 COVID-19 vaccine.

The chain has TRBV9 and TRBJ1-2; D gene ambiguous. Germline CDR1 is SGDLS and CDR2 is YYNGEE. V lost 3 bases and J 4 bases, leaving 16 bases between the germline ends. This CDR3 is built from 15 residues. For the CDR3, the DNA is TGTGCCAGCAGCGACACGGGTGGATCGGGCTATGGCTACACCTTC. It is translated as CASSDTGGSGYGYTF.

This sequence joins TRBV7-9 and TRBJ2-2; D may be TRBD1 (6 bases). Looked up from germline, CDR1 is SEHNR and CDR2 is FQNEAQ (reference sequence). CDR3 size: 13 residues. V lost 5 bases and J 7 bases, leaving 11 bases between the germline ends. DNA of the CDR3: TGTGCCAGCAGCGAAAAGGGGGACGGGGAGCTGTTTTTT. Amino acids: CASSEKGDGELFF.

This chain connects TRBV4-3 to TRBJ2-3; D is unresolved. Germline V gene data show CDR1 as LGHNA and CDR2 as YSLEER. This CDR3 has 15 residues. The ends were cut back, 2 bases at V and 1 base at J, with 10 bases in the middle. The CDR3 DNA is TGCGCCAGCAGCCAATCAAGGGCTGGCACAGATACGCAGTATTTT. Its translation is CASSQSRAGTDTQYF.

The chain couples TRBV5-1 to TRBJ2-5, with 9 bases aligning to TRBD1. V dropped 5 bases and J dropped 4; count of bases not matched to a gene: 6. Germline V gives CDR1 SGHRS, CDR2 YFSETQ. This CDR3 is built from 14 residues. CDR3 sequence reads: CASRPTGGVETQYF. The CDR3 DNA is TGCGCCAGCAGGCCCACAGGGGGCGTAGAGACCCAGTACTTC. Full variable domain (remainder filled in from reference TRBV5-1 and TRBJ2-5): KAGVTQTPRYLIKTRGQQVTLSCSPISGHRSVSWYQQTPGQGLQFLFEYFSETQRNKGNFPGRFSGRQFSNSRSEMNVSTLELGDSALYLCASRPTGGVETQYFGPGTRLLVL.

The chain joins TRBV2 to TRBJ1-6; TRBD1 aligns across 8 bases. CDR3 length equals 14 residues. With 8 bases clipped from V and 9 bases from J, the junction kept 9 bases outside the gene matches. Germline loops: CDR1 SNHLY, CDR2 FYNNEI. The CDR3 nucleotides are TGTGCCAGCGGAATAGGGACAGGCTCTTCACCCCTCCACTTT. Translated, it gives CASGIGTGSSPLHF. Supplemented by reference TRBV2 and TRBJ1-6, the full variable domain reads EPEVTQTPSHQVTQMGQEVILRCVPISNHLYFYWYRQILGQKVEFLVSFYNNEISEKSEIFDDQFSVERPDGSNFTLKIRSTKLEDSAMYFCASGIGTGSSPLHFGNGTRLTVT.

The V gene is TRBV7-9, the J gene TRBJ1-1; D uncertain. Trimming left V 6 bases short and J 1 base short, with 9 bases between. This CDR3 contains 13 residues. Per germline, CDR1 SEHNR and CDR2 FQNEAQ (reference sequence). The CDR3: CASRPTENTEAFF. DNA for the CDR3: TGTGCCAGCAGACCTACAGAGAACACTGAAGCTTTCTTT.

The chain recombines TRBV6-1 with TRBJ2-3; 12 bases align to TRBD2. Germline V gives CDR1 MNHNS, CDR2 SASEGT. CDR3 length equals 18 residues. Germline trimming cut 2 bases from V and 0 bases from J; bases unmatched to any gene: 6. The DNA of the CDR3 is TGTGCCAGCAGTGAAAGACTAGCGGGAGAAGCTAGCACAGATACGCAGTATTTT. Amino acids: CASSERLAGEASTDTQYF.

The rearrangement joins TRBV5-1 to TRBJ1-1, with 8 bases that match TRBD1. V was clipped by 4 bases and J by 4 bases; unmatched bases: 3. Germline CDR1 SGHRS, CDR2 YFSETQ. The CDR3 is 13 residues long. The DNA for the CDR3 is TGCGCCAGCAGCCCACAGGGGGGCACTGAAGCTTTCTTT. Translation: CASSPQGGTEAFF.